Detailed here is one T cell receptor beta chain. Its cognate antigen has yet to be identified. No much larger clone exists at a distance of one base, and base qualities are not known. These data originate in a study of cytomegalovirus exposure and HLA in healthy donors (dated by TCRdb to 2015 to 2018). Looking at the study overall: An earlier analysis of 587 of the donors reported 250 to 300 Gb of sequence data and 100 million to 120 million unique TCR beta sequences obtained from about 200 million T cells. An early release covering just under 650 HLA-typed donors comprised roughly 300 gigabases of sequencing data and roughly 85 million unique TCR sequences. Among the roughly 390 genotyped donors, around 81% belonged to the genetic ancestry cluster associated with self-reported Caucasian donors. The aim of the study was to test whether cataloging public T cell receptors could identify signatures of past pathogen exposure. The study profiled the T cell repertoires of about 720 subjects by immunosequencing and related them to cytomegalovirus serostatus. A separate validation cohort of about 110 different subjects was used in addition to the roughly 620-subject first cohort. The study combined high-throughput TCR immunosequencing, statistical association of individual TCRs with disease status, and machine learning to predict cytomegalovirus infection status. A later analysis re-analyzed previously published TCR beta repertoires from approximately 700 donors and added high-resolution HLA genotyping to study TCR occurrence patterns. Rather than drawing on any new phenotypic data, the later analysis identified candidate immune exposures from TCR beta sequences and the way those sequences occurred across donors. An earlier analysis of approximately 500 of the donors applied high-throughput TCR beta sequencing to assess whether each TCR beta V gene segment acted as functional or pseudogenic. Donor age, sex, ethnicity and CMV serostatus were compiled together with the repertoire data. A later genetic analysis took genome-wide SNP genotypes for about 55% of the 666 donors and used that subset as a discovery cohort. All discovery cohort repertoires had been generated on a single sequencing platform. HLA typing covered class I and class II loci at four-digit resolution. The number of donors typed differed by locus, with roughly 629-640 for A, B, C, DRB1 and DQB1, around 500 for DQA1, over 600 for DPA1, and some 440 for DPB1. Four to six DR-DQ haplotypes were handled as single units for association and clustering, since linkage in the cohort was strong. Across roughly 420 genotyped donors of the cohort, an average of about 240,000 unique TCR beta nucleotide sequences per donor were sequenced, and approximately 17% of those sequences were non-productive.

Libraries were built with the immunoSEQ multiplex PCR assay. A mixture of 60 forward primers for TCR Vbeta segments and 13 reverse primers for TCR Jbeta segments was used in the multiplex PCR. A multiplex PCR assay on genomic DNA amplified the CDR3 region of rearranged TCR beta genes. The amplified TCR beta libraries were sequenced on the Illumina HiSeq System as 87-base-pair reads. In the paper's pipeline: A later analysis counted 75 million to 100 million unique TCR beta chains across the 670 or so repertoires, and around 12 million of these chains were shared by at least two donors. To remove PCR and sequencing errors, raw reads were error-corrected and collapsed into unique sequences using a nearest-neighbor algorithm that merged closely related sequences. Alignment of CDR3 sequences to IMGT reference sequences was used to assign V, D and J gene segments. For a sequence to be retained, at least a six-nucleotide match to both a V gene segment and a J gene segment was required. Rearrangements were classified as productive when the CDR3 lacked stop codons and remained in frame with V and J, and all other rearrangements were classified as non-productive. Following IMGT convention, CDR3 was defined as the stretch from the second conserved V-encoded cysteine to the conserved J-encoded phenylalanine. The earlier analysis of approximately 500 of the donors excluded sequences that lacked an unambiguous match to a single V gene segment. In an earlier analysis of more than 500 of the donors, a V segment was called functional when productive rearrangements were above 56.7%, and segregating when the standard deviation between donors exceeded 5%. To diagnose cytomegalovirus status from the catalog of TCR beta chain sequences, a statistical classification framework was built. In a later analysis, V and J genes were assigned by comparing TCR nucleotide sequences against IMGT/GENE-DB human TR gene sequences. Using the TCRdist pipeline, a later analysis assigned CDR3 sequences along with most-parsimonious VDJ recombination scenarios. A later analysis defined each TCR beta chain by its CDR3 amino acid sequence plus V-gene family, and excluded reads lacking a unique V-gene family. A later analysis removed 592 highly shared, low-generation-probability nucleotide sequences to deal with suspected cross-contamination and a sequencing artifact. A later analysis calculated a clonal expansion index for each public chain from normalized within-repertoire ranks of inferred template counts. In a later analysis, generation probabilities were computed using a VDJ recombination model fitted to out-of-frame rearrangements, and the results were checked against IGoR. In a later analysis, TCR-TCR, TCR-HLA and TCR-CMV co-occurrence was scored with hypergeometric tests, and a repertoire-size bias correction was applied to TCR pairs. A later analysis estimated false discovery rates by permuting HLA or CMV assignments 20 times. In a later analysis, co-occurring TCRs were grouped with DBSCAN, and TCRdist sequence similarity was added when clustering was performed within HLA-allele-positive subsets. Repertoires with fewer than 30,000 or more than 120,000 public chains, plus five repertoires with anomalous nucleotide sharing, were excluded from co-occurrence clustering. Imported from immuneACCESS, the table was reduced by TCRdb to in-frame sequences with V and J called. These copies leave out some clones; in studies compared against another copy, an unresolved V gene accounts for under half, and the cause of the remainder is not known. The D gene and trimming were derived from the DNA, and the V and J assignments and clone size from that table. For this sample the table gives about 140,000 clones, of which about 80% were detected only once. Roughly 1.9% of the sample lies in the top ten.

Ends trimmed: V by 3 bases, J by 0 bases; bases unmatched to a gene: 0. Including cysteine and phenylalanine, the CDR3 has 14 amino acids. The entry retains the CDR3 DNA only, 42 bases that are in frame from base 1. Sequences SEHNR (CDR1) and FQNEAQ (CDR2) are obtained from the germline V gene (reference sequence). The cohort consisted of 600 to 750 healthy bone marrow donors. At the time of sampling, all cohort members were nominally healthy, though unrecorded immune exposures were likely present. The donor was CMV seronegative and belonged to the group of over 350 seronegative cohort members. Each donor provided a peripheral blood sample, and peripheral blood mononuclear cells were used for TCR beta sequencing. Genomic DNA extraction from the blood cell samples was performed with the Qiagen DNeasy Blood Extraction Kit. Study-wide conclusions, independent of this receptor: A cluster of highly shared sequence variants was judged likely to represent a technical artifact of the sequencing pipeline. According to a later analysis, most CMV-associated TCR beta chains appeared to be HLA-restricted, and the HLA associations seemed to be driven largely by CMV exposure. HLA typing was unavailable for some donors at each locus, so association tests used only the typed subset. Cytomegalovirus status was reported to be diagnosed by the classifier with high specificity and sensitivity in both the original and validation cohorts. A further reported finding was that TCR beta sequences accurately predicted the HLA-A and HLA-B alleles for most subjects in the first cohort. In a later analysis, HLA-associated TCR beta chains were found to be more clonally expanded and to have lower generation probabilities than equally common non-associated chains. According to the authors, the approach could potentially be generalized to other disease states and immunological phenotypes. The only immune exposure information available for the cohort was CMV serostatus. In the study, 150 to 200 TCR beta chains were listed as associated with cytomegalovirus. The 87-base-pair reads could not distinguish some IMGT-functional V segments, including TRBV6-2 and TRBV6-3, so those segments were excluded. In an earlier analysis of roughly 500 of the donors, most TCR beta V segments appeared in productive rearrangements about 87% or about 30% of the time, broadly matching IMGT annotations. When HLA alleles, especially DR and DQ, strongly co-occurred, TCR associations were difficult to assign to individual alleles. A later analysis reported that several top co-occurrence clusters appeared linked to parvovirus B19, influenza, CMV and Epstein-Barr virus. V-gene and J-gene trimming of TCR beta chains was associated with a missense DCLRE1C variant in a later genetic analysis, and the association was replicated in an independent cohort. Specific HLA alleles were associated with over 15,000 TCR beta sequences at a false discovery rate of 0.05 in a later analysis. Presence/absence analyses assumed roughly uniform sequencing depth across donors, an assumption that may not hold. In vitro tests confirmed that a few of the cytomegalovirus-associated TCR beta chains recognize cytomegalovirus antigens. While some public TCRs were present in many individuals, most TCR sequences turned up only very rarely across donors. Because counts were too low, about 15 rarely observed V segments, including chromosome 9 orphons, were left out of the earlier analysis of about 500 of the donors. This cohort had only TCR beta chains sequenced, and the lack of alpha or paired-chain data limited which features could be detected. Correlated functional status among segregating V segments might reflect linkage disequilibrium, but an unknown experimental factor could not be ruled out. According to a later genetic analysis, donors in an Asian-associated ancestry cluster had fewer N-insertions in productive TCRs than the approximately 700-donor mean. In a later analysis, the rate of TCR association differed among HLA loci, with DRB1 alleles having the most associated TCRs and HLA-C alleles having the fewest.

The origin of this receptor is a woman aged 40 to 49 in good health and CMV-seronegative. The sequence links TRBV7-9 to TRBJ1-1; 8 nucleotides in the junction match TRBD1. What was sequenced was PBMCs. DNA sequence: TGTGCCAGCAGCTTCAGGGGGCTGAACACTGAAGCTTTCTTT. This gives the protein CASSFRGLNTEAFF.